The following is a TCR beta chain sequence with its context. Its specificity is unknown. The source of the sample is a study of shared clonotypes between healthy human individuals. CD45RO negativity and positive selection for CCR7 defined naive CD8 cells, a population that excluded terminally differentiated effector memory CD45RA+ cells. Methods used by the authors: Junction-only immunoSEQ data arrived without quality scores, meaning filtering differed. Repertoires were generated with immunoSEQ multiplex PCR, while TCRdb's copy carries only in-frame clones and drops some. V, J and clone size were drawn from that table, and D and trimming were deduced from the DNA. The repertoire holds about 2 million clones, with approximately 94% as singletons. V was trimmed by 1 base and J by 4 bases, leaving 10 bases between them. Germline V CDR1 and CDR2: SGDLS, YYNGEE. This CDR3 comprises 14 residues. Broader study findings: Shared across a few donors were roughly 4.7% of the naive CD4 clonotypes.

The chain carries TRBV9 and TRBJ2-3; D is unresolved. The TCR originated in a man aged 18-30 years in good health. Sequenced input: naive CD8+ T cells sorted from blood. CDR3 region: CASSVRAEADTQYF. CDR3 nucleotides: TGTGCCAGCAGCGTAAGGGCCGAGGCAGATACGCAGTATTTT.